These 23 T cell receptor beta chains were sequenced from one sample in a study of blood T cell repertoires in COVID-19. TCRdb's copy holds only in-frame clones and misses some; the assay was immunoSEQ multiplex PCR. Of about 300,000 clones listed, around 84% are singletons. Material for sequencing was PBMCs or T cells enriched from blood (not recorded which). The source is a man aged 25 to 40 who had recovered from COVID-19.

The V call is TRBV4-1, the J call TRBJ1-2, with TRBD1 matching 8 bases. J gave up 8 bases and V 4 bases, and 3 bases lay outside the gene matches. The CDR3 length is 12 residues. Germline CDR1 is MGHRA and CDR2 is YSYEKL. The CDR3 sequence: CASSPTGGGYTF. CDR3 DNA: TGCGCCAGCAGCCCTACAGGGGGAGGCTACACCTTC.

J is TRBJ2-7 and V is TRBV7-9; TRBD1 might be the D (5 bases). Per germline, CDR1 SEHNR and CDR2 FQNEAQ (reference sequence). Trimming took 2 bases from V and 2 from J, leaving 7 bases between them. The CDR3 loop spans 13 amino acids. The CDR3 loop is CASSLTGPYEQYF. In DNA form, the CDR3 reads TGTGCCAGCAGCTTAACAGGTCCCTACGAGCAGTACTTC.

The chain has TRBV3-1 (or the pseudogene TRBV3-2) and TRBJ1-3; D is unclear. V was pared by 6 bases and J by 3 bases, with 9 bases between. CDR3 length equals 13 residues. The germline CDR1 and CDR2 sequences are LGHDT and YNNKEL (reference sequence). The CDR3 bases are TGTGCCAGCAGTCCGATGAGTGGAAACACCATATATTTT. Amino acids: CASSPMSGNTIYF.

This chain links TRBV7-8 with TRBJ2-5; D is perhaps TRBD2 (6 bases). The CDR3 is made up of 11 amino acids. In germline, CDR1 is SGHVS, CDR2 FQNEAQ. V lost 5 bases, J lost 7 bases, and 8 bases lay in between. For the CDR3, the DNA is TGTGCCAGCAGCCAGGAGGGGACCCAGTACTTC. Its protein product is CASSQEGTQYF.

The V and J genes are TRBV18 and TRBJ2-1; D may be TRBD2 (6 bases). The V gene lost 2 bases and the J gene lost 5 bases, with 13 bases spanning the gap. Germline V gives CDR1 KGHSH, CDR2 LQKENI. The CDR3 length is 15 residues. CDR3: CASSPGRPPDNEQFF. CDR3 sequence (DNA): TGTGCCAGCTCACCAGGGAGGCCCCCCGACAATGAGCAGTTCTTC.

This chain links TRBV27 with TRBJ1-1, with D tentatively TRBD1 (5 bases). The CDR3 totals 14 residues. Germline lookup yields CDR1 MNHEY and CDR2 SMNVEV (reference sequence). V gave up 4 bases and J gave up 3 bases, with 12 bases separating them. The CDR3 bases are TGTGCCAGCAGTTGGGAGGGGCACGACACTGAAGCTTTCTTT. It codes for CASSWEGHDTEAFF.

This chain connects TRBV19 to TRBJ1-5; 7 nucleotides agree with TRBD1. CDR1 is LNHDA and CDR2 is SQIVND in the germline V gene (reference sequence). The CDR3 is made up of 15 amino acids. V lost 3 bases to trimming and J lost 5 bases; unmatched junction nucleotides: 7. For the CDR3, the DNA is TGTGCCAGTAGTATGCTCCGACAGGGCGATCAGCCCCAGCATTTT. This codes for CASSMLRQGDQPQHF. The complete variable domain, with remaining parts taken from reference TRBV19 and TRBJ1-5, reads DGGITQSPKYLFRKEGQNVTLSCEQNLNHDAMYWYRQDPGQGLRLIYYSQIVNDFQKGDIAEGYSVSREKKESFPLTVTSAQKNPTAFYLCASSMLRQGDQPQHFGDGTRLSIL.

This chain joins TRBV28 and TRBJ1-2; D uncertain. Looked up from germline, CDR1 is MDHEN and CDR2 is SYDVKM. CDR3 length: 15 amino acids. V lost 5 bases and J lost 4, with 17 bases in between. CDR3 DNA: TGTGCCAGCAGTCTTCGCAACGGGGTGCTCTATGGCTACACCTTC. Translated: CASSLRNGVLYGYTF.

J is TRBJ2-6 and V is TRBV5-4; weak D call: TRBD2 (6 bases). V dropped 2 bases and J dropped 0 bases, with 9 bases sitting between them. The CDR3 spans 16 residues. The germline V gene encodes CDR1 SGHNT and CDR2 YYREEE (reference sequence). The DNA of the CDR3 is TGTGCCAGCAGCTTCGGGAGCCGCTCTGGGGCCAACGTCCTGACTTTC. Protein product: CASSFGSRSGANVLTF. Based on the CDR3 plus reference TRBV5-4 and TRBJ2-6, the full variable domain is ETGVTQSPTHLIKTRGQQVTLRCSSQSGHNTVSWYQQALGQGPQFIFQYYREEENGRGNFPPRFSGLQFPNYSSELNVNALELDDSALYLCASSFGSRSGANVLTFGAGSRLTVL.

The table lists this clone with a few counts. In nucleotides, the CDR3 is TGTGCCACCAGCAGAGATCTGGCGGCCGCTGGAAACACCATATATTTT. It yields the protein CATSRDLAAAGNTIYF. The rearrangement joins TRBV15 to TRBJ1-3; D not resolved. Germline CDR1 and CDR2: LNHNV and YYDKDF (reference sequence). Between the trimmed V and J ends, which lost 0 bases and 2 bases, there was a span of 11 bases. The CDR3 length is 16 residues.

This sequence joins TRBV14 and TRBJ2-2; 9 positions match TRBD1. The ends lost 5 bases at V and 0 bases at J; junction bases unmatched: 10. Germline CDR1 SGHDN, CDR2 FVKESK. There are 18 residues in the CDR3. In nucleotides, the CDR3 is TGTGCCAGCAGCTCCCGGACAGGGGTGGTTGCGAACACCGGGGAGCTGTTTTTT. Translating it yields CASSSRTGVVANTGELFF.

The V and J genes are TRBV9 and TRBJ2-5; TRBD2 matches at 15 bases. The CDR3 runs 16 residues. Germline values: CDR1 SGDLS, CDR2 YYNGEE. V was clipped by 4 bases and J by 2 bases; unmatched bases: 3. The CDR3, as DNA: TGTGCCAGCAGCCAAGGGACTAGCGGGGGGCAAGAGACCCAGTACTTC. Encoded protein: CASSQGTSGGQETQYF.

V gene TRBV24-1 combines with J gene TRBJ2-1; D is possibly TRBD2 (7 bases). V was cut by 2 bases and J by 10 bases, with 20 bases left in between. The CDR3 spans 16 residues. Germline CDR1 reads KGHDR; CDR2 reads SFDVKD. CDR3 region: CATSDSPLGGGREQFF. The CDR3 nucleotides read TGTGCCACCAGTGATTCTCCCCTAGGGGGAGGGCGAGAGCAGTTCTTC.

J is TRBJ1-2 and V is TRBV19; TRBD1 matches 8 bases. V lost 7 bases to trimming and J lost 2 bases; unmatched junction nucleotides: 15. Germline CDR1 and CDR2: LNHDA and SQIVND (reference sequence). The CDR3 totals 17 residues. The CDR3 here is CASIPTTGGGRNYGYTF. In DNA, the CDR3 is TGTGCCAGTATCCCCACTACAGGGGGAGGTCGGAACTATGGCTACACCTTC.

The chain has TRBV28 and TRBJ1-6; 7 bases agree with TRBD1. CDR1 MDHEN and CDR2 SYDVKM come from the germline V gene. This CDR3 is 14 amino acids long. Trimming removed 5 bases from V and 6 bases from J; junction bases left unmatched: 4. The CDR3 is CASSPRQGNSPLHF. The CDR3 coding sequence is TGTGCCAGCAGTCCGCGACAGGGTAATTCACCCCTCCACTTT.

The V gene is TRBV10-2, the J gene TRBJ1-1; 10 nucleotides match TRBD1. J gave up 0 bases and V 5 bases, and 9 bases lay outside the gene matches. Germline CDR1 WSHSY, CDR2 SAAADI. This CDR3 comprises 17 residues. CDR3 in amino acids: CASSPGQGSAMNTEAFF. In nucleotides, the CDR3 is TGCGCCAGCAGTCCGGGACAGGGGTCTGCTATGAACACTGAAGCTTTCTTT.

CDR3 DNA sequence: TGTGCCAGCAGCCAAGATATGTGGTCGGCGGCTAACTATGGCTACACCTTC. Translating it yields CASSQDMWSAANYGYTF. The V and J genes are TRBV3-1 (or the pseudogene TRBV3-2) and TRBJ1-2; no firm D call. Germline loops: CDR1 LGHDT, CDR2 YNNKEL (reference sequence). The CDR3 consists of 17 residues. V shed 0 bases and J shed 0 bases, with 14 bases lying between them.

The count of this clone is one. The genes are TRBV9 and TRBJ1-1; 9 positions agree with TRBD1. Unmatched junction bases numbered 6, after V lost 4 bases and J lost 2 bases. This CDR3 has 15 amino acids. Germline-derived CDR1 and CDR2 are SGDLS and YYNGEE. Here the CDR3 reads CASSMDRGPNTEAFF. The CDR3 region has the DNA TGTGCCAGCAGCATGGACAGGGGACCCAACACTGAAGCTTTCTTT.

The chain couples TRBV7-9 to TRBJ2-1; no definite D call. CDR1 SEHNR and CDR2 FQNEAQ come from the germline V gene (reference sequence). Between the trimmed V and J ends, which lost 2 bases and 4 bases, there was a span of 21 bases. This CDR3 region has 18 residues. The CDR3 DNA reads as TGTGCCAGCAGCTTATCGGATATGGCGGCTATCCTTTACAATGAGCAGTTCTTC. Residues: CASSLSDMAAILYNEQFF.

This chain links TRBV29-1 with TRBJ2-3; TRBD1 is a possible D gene (7 bases). V lost 4 bases and J lost 5, with 13 bases in between. The CDR3 length is 13 residues. Germline V gene data show CDR1 as SQVTM and CDR2 as ANQGSEA. The chain's CDR3 is CSVGRGRGDTQYF. The CDR3 nucleotides read TGCAGCGTTGGGAGGGGGCGTGGAGATACGCAGTATTTT.

The rearrangement uses TRBV28 and TRBJ1-4; 8 positions agree with TRBD1. CDR3 size: 16 residues. The germline gives CDR1 MDHEN, CDR2 SYDVKM. The V gene end was trimmed by 1 base and the J gene end by 8 bases; junction bases not matched to a gene: 9. In DNA, the CDR3 is TGTGCCAGCAGTTTATTAGGGCGACAGGGGCGAGAAAAACTGTTTTTT. This codes for CASSLLGRQGREKLFF.

This chain connects TRBV3-1 (or the pseudogene TRBV3-2) to TRBJ1-1, with 7 nucleotides matching TRBD1. The CDR3 consists of 15 residues. V gave up 0 bases and J gave up 1 base; unmatched junction bases: 2. The germline gives CDR1 LGHDT, CDR2 YNNKEL (reference sequence). The CDR3 nucleotides read TGTGCCAGCAGCCAAGAACAGGGGCCGAACACTGAAGCTTTCTTT. As protein: CASSQEQGPNTEAFF.

The chain uses TRBV25-1 and TRBJ2-7; a weak D match, TRBD1 (6 bases). V was trimmed by 6 bases and J by 4 bases, leaving 10 bases between them. The CDR3 runs 12 residues. Germline V gene sequence: CDR1 MGHDK, CDR2 SYGVNS. The CDR3 spells CASSRGRYEQYF. CDR3 sequence (DNA): TGTGCCAGCAGCAGGGGCAGATACGAGCAGTACTTC.